The 6 T cell receptor beta chains given below trace back to one sample, sequenced in a study of cytomegalovirus exposure and HLA in healthy donors. With 60 Vbeta and 13 Jbeta primers, the PCR was carried out. The method was immunoSEQ multiplex PCR; TCRdb's version includes in-frame clones alone and lacks a portion of them. The table has approximately 160,000 clones, 60% to 80% seen once. The sequenced sample consisted of PBMCs. The receptors originated from a male donor in good health and CMV-seronegative.

V and J are TRBV7-6 and TRBJ2-7; tentatively, D is TRBD1 (5 bases). Trimming took off 1 base at V and 3 bases at J, with 7 bases between the two ends. Germline V CDR1 and CDR2: SGHVS, FNYEAQ. There are 13 residues in the CDR3. The CDR3 bases are TGTGCCAGCAGCTTAGACAGGAACTACGAGCAGTACTTC. Its protein product is CASSLDRNYEQYF.

The CDR3 DNA is TGTGCCAGCAGTGAACCCAGGGGATATAACAATGAGCAGTTCTTC. Its translation: CASSEPRGYNNEQFF. The chain carries TRBV6-1 and TRBJ2-1; maybe TRBD1 (6 bases). Trimming took 2 bases from V and 5 from J, leaving 13 bases between them. Germline-derived CDR1 and CDR2 are MNHNS and SASEGT. This CDR3 region has 15 residues.

This sequence joins TRBV19 and TRBJ1-6, with 8 positions matching TRBD1. The V gene's germline CDR1 is LNHDA and CDR2 SQIVND (reference sequence). The ends lost 5 bases at V and 10 bases at J; junction bases unmatched: 10. The CDR3 totals 15 residues. The CDR3 nucleotides read TGTGCCAGTAGTTCTACAGGGGGTGGTGGATCACCCCTCCACTTT. Translation: CASSSTGGGGSPLHF.

The chain joins TRBV4-3 to TRBJ2-1; D gene uncertain. Per the germline V gene, CDR1 is LGHNA and CDR2 is YSLEER. V shed 4 bases and J shed 7 bases, with 8 bases lying between them. The CDR3 is 12 amino acids. The CDR3 region has the DNA TGCGCCAGCAGCCCGACTGGGAATGAGCAGTTCTTC. It codes for CASSPTGNEQFF.

The chain is built from TRBV5-8 and TRBJ2-7, with D possibly TRBD2 on 5 matching bases. Trimming cost V 5 bases and J 0 bases, with 12 bases left between them. The CDR3 consists of 14 residues. Germline CDR1 reads SGHTS; CDR2 reads YDEGEE. The CDR3 DNA sequence: TGTGCCAGCAGAAGAGCCGGGGACTCCTACGAGCAGTACTTC. Translation gives CASRRAGDSYEQYF.

In regard to this clone: The junction differs from germline at one of its ends, possibly a read error. V usage is TRBV7-9 and J usage is TRBJ2-7, with D hard to call. This CDR3 comprises 11 residues. Per the germline V gene, CDR1 is SEHNR and CDR2 is FQNEAQ (reference sequence). This chain's CDR3 is CSSSFTGEQYF. CDR3 DNA sequence: TGTTCCAGCAGCTTTACGGGCGAGCAGTACTTC.